The next 7 T cell receptor beta chains were all read from a single sample in a study of CD8 T cells in ankylosing spondylitis. MiXCR was run by TCRdb on the 5' RACE reads, yielding one entry per CDR3 protein. The data contain 200,000 to 250,000 distinct CDR3 sequences, about 10% of them singletons. Material: blood, either unsorted or a sorted T cell fraction (not recorded which). These receptors all stem from a male donor with ankylosing spondylitis or in good health (not recorded which).

This clonotype turned up a few times. The chain couples TRBV2 to TRBJ2-4; TRBD2 matches at 13 bases. With 6 bases clipped from V and 1 base from J, the junction kept 3 bases outside the gene matches. Per the germline V gene, CDR1 is SNHLY and CDR2 is FYNNEI. CDR3 length equals 16 residues. CDR3 DNA sequence: TGTGCCAGCAGGCCGGGACTAGCGGGGGCCAAAAACATTCAGTACTTC. It encodes CASRPGLAGAKNIQYF.

The sample holds many counts of this clonotype. This chain connects TRBV15 to TRBJ2-5, with D unresolved. This CDR3 is 15 amino acids long. The germline gives CDR1 LNHNV, CDR2 YYDKDF (reference sequence). Trimming removed 0 bases at V and 2 bases at J, with 10 bases between. CDR3 amino acids: CATSRDPGTQETQYF. The DNA for the CDR3 is TGTGCCACCAGCAGAGATCCTGGCACGCAAGAGACCCAGTACTTC.

This clonotype was seen ten or more times. The chain has TRBV28 and TRBJ2-3; D ambiguous. V lost 4 bases and J 0 bases, leaving 11 bases between the germline ends. This CDR3 contains 15 residues. Looked up from germline, CDR1 is MDHEN and CDR2 is SYDVKM. CDR3: CASSSSDRSTDTQYF. Written as DNA, the CDR3 is TGTGCCAGCAGTTCCTCGGACCGTAGCACAGATACGCAGTATTTT.

This clonotype appeared many times. CDR3 nucleotides: TGCAGTGCTATCGCCGTCGACAGGGAAGCTAACTATGGCTACACCTTC. Translation: CSAIAVDREANYGYTF. The gene calls are TRBV20-1 and TRBJ1-2; 7 nucleotides match TRBD1. The junction had 11 bases not matched to a gene; V was cut back by 4 bases and J by 0 bases. The length of the CDR3 is 16 residues. Germline CDR1 and CDR2: DFQATT and SNEGSKA (reference sequence).

This clonotype was observed many times. The V and J genes are TRBV5-1 and TRBJ2-7; no clear D gene. Trimming removed 6 bases from V and 1 base from J, with 11 bases in between. The CDR3 consists of 13 residues. Germline V gene lookup returns CDR1 SGHRS and CDR2 YFSETQ. The CDR3 DNA is TGCGCCAGCACTGGGGATTTATCCTACGAGCAGTACTTC. Residues: CASTGDLSYEQYF.

This clonotype was seen repeatedly, ten times or more. The rearrangement joins TRBV5-1 to TRBJ1-4; D might be TRBD1 (6 bases). The length of the CDR3 is 14 residues. V gave up 1 base and J gave up 8 bases, with 12 bases separating them. Germline lookup yields CDR1 SGHRS and CDR2 YFSETQ. The CDR3 DNA reads as TGCGCCAGCAGCTTGATGGGGGCGACAGAAAAACTGTTTTTT. Residues: CASSLMGATEKLFF.

The chain employs TRBV20-1 and TRBJ2-7; perhaps TRBD2 as D (5 bases). This CDR3 contains 11 residues. Germline CDR1 DFQATT, CDR2 SNEGSKA (reference sequence). The germline V and J ends were trimmed by 0 bases and 5 bases, with 5 bases remaining between them. CDR3 sequence: CSARETNEQYF. The CDR3 coding sequence is TGCAGTGCTAGAGAGACTAACGAGCAGTACTTC.